This TCR beta chain was sequenced for a study of blood T cells in healthy people across ages. With regard to this clonotype: Its ends do not fully match the called genes, so a read error is possible.

This CDR3 has 14 amino acids. CDR1 and CDR2 from the germline V gene are MGHRA and YSYEKL. Combining a sample-barcoded 5' primer with a J-beta primer mix, a second PCR ran for roughly 6 to 12 cycles. CDR3-containing paired-end reads numbered at least 2.5 million in each sample. Using its own MiXCR run on the 5' RACE reads, TCRdb lists one record per CDR3 protein. The profile shows some 1,000,000 distinct CDR3 sequences, almost 25% of them singletons. These data were also reused for a study on T cells of mothers and their children. According to that study: Overlap ran slightly, non-significantly higher for related than unrelated mother-child pairs.

Specimen: blood. This sequence originates from a girl aged 2 to 10 in good health. The rearrangement links TRBV4-1 to TRBJ2-1, with 9 bases aligning to TRBD2. CDR3 sequence: CAGSPSLAGAPTFF. CDR3 DNA sequence: TGCGCCGGCAGCCCTTCCTTAGCGGGAGCCCCCACGTTCTTC.